Shown below are 15 T cell receptor beta chains from a single sample sequenced in a study of T cells in Graves' hyperthyroidism and ophthalmopathy. There were TCR beta CDR3 regions amplified from RNA transcripts. First-round RT-PCR of the TCR CDR3 relied on the HTBI primer set. Via MiXCR, TCRdb re-called the multiplex PCR reads, giving one row per CDR3 protein. The sample contains under 550,000 distinct CDR3 sequences, 20% of which appear only once. Sequencing input: blood. These TCRs come from a man aged 35 to 55 with Graves' ophthalmopathy.

This clonotype was observed a handful of times. The V and J genes are TRBV27 and TRBJ1-2; D is unresolved. The CDR3 loop spans 17 amino acids. Germline CDR1 is MNHEY and CDR2 is SMNVEV (reference sequence). The V end lost 1 base, the J end lost 2 bases, and 17 bases lay between the germline ends. In DNA, the CDR3 is TGTGCCAGCAGTTTATATCCAGTCCCCACTTCGAACTATGGCTACACCTTC. Its protein is CASSLYPVPTSNYGYTF.

In DNA, the CDR3 is TGTGCCAGCTCAATAGGGACCTTAAATCAGCCCCAGCATTTT. Translating gives CASSIGTLNQPQHF. The chain recombines TRBV18 with TRBJ1-5, with D tentatively TRBD1 (5 bases). From germline, CDR1 is KGHSH and CDR2 LQKENI. CDR3 length equals 14 residues. The V end lost 5 bases, the J end lost 4 bases, and 12 bases lay between the germline ends.

This clonotype has at least ten counts. The chain employs TRBV9 and TRBJ2-1; 7 bases align to TRBD2. Germline values: CDR1 SGDLS, CDR2 YYNGEE. This CDR3 is 16 amino acids long. The trim removed 2 bases at V and 4 bases at J, leaving 9 bases unmatched. The CDR3 protein is CASSVSSGTTYNEQFF. Written as DNA, the CDR3 is TGTGCCAGCAGCGTGTCCTCCGGGACTACTTACAATGAGCAGTTCTTC.

The chain employs TRBV19 and TRBJ1-4; unclear D gene. The length of the CDR3 is 14 residues. CDR1 is LNHDA and CDR2 is SQIVND in the germline V gene (reference sequence). Between the trimmed V and J ends, which lost 3 bases and 4 bases, there was a span of 9 bases. The CDR3 loop reads CASSMGSINEKLFF. In DNA, the CDR3 is TGTGCCAGTAGTATGGGCAGCATTAATGAAAAACTGTTTTTT. Based on the CDR3 plus reference TRBV19 and TRBJ1-4, the full variable domain is DGGITQSPKYLFRKEGQNVTLSCEQNLNHDAMYWYRQDPGQGLRLIYYSQIVNDFQKGDIAEGYSVSREKKESFPLTVTSAQKNPTAFYLCASSMGSINEKLFFGSGTQLSVL.

V is TRBV27 and J is TRBJ1-1; maybe TRBD1 (5 bases). The CDR3 covers 15 residues. Germline V gives CDR1 MNHEY, CDR2 SMNVEV (reference sequence). The V end lost 5 bases, the J end lost 1 base, and 14 bases lay between the germline ends. Written as DNA, the CDR3 is TGTGCCAGCAGTGCCTCGGGGGGGACGAACACTGAAGCTTTCTTT. Translated: CASSASGGTNTEAFF.

The sample holds many counts of this clonotype. The chain is built from TRBV30 and TRBJ1-4; 9 bases match TRBD1. V lost 5 bases and J lost 6; bases outside the gene matches: 4. Germline CDR1 GTSNPN, CDR2 SVGIG (reference sequence). The CDR3 loop spans 13 amino acids. CDR3 nucleotides: TGTGCCTGGGGGGGGACAGGGCATGAAAAACTGTTTTTT. Protein product: CAWGGTGHEKLFF.

This clonotype occurred many times. The gene calls are TRBV27 and TRBJ1-2, with TRBD1 as a possible D gene (6 bases). Germline values: CDR1 MNHEY, CDR2 SMNVEV (reference sequence). The CDR3 is 15 residues long. Trimming shortened V by 5 bases and J by 3 bases, and 16 bases separated the two germline ends. The CDR3 region has the DNA TGTGCCAGCAGTACCAAACAGGGAGGGGACTATGGCTACACCTTC. As protein: CASSTKQGGDYGYTF.

This clonotype was seen at least ten times. The CDR3 is CASSLRLAGGQETQYF. The CDR3, as DNA: TGTGCCAGCAGTCTGCGACTAGCGGGGGGACAAGAGACCCAGTACTTC. V gene TRBV12-3 or TRBV12-4 combines with J gene TRBJ2-5; TRBD2 aligns across 13 bases. V lost 5 bases to trimming and J lost 2 bases; unmatched junction nucleotides: 5. The CDR3 runs 16 residues.

This clonotype was picked up one time. This chain joins TRBV19 and TRBJ1-5, with a tentative D call TRBD1 (6 bases). V lost 5 bases to trimming and J lost 6 bases, with 20 bases between them. Per germline, CDR1 LNHDA and CDR2 SQIVND (reference sequence). This CDR3 has 16 amino acids. The CDR3 nucleotides are TGTGCCAGTAGTTCCTGGGTCCTACAGGGAGGTCAGCCCCAGCATTTT. Its translation: CASSSWVLQGGQPQHF.

The CDR3: CSARDPAETSYEQYF. Here the CDR3 DNA reads TGCAGTGCTAGAGATCCAGCGGAAACGTCCTACGAGCAGTACTTC. V is TRBV20-1 and J is TRBJ2-7; D might be TRBD2 (5 bases). With 0 bases removed from V and 1 base from J, the gap between germline ends came to 13 bases. The CDR3 is made up of 15 amino acids. Germline assignment: CDR1 DFQATT and CDR2 SNEGSKA (reference sequence).

This clonotype was detected many times. The chain is built from TRBV3-1 and TRBJ2-5; D is unclear. Germline-derived CDR1 and CDR2 are LGHDT and YNNKEL (reference sequence). The V gene lost 2 bases and the J gene lost 5 bases, with 9 bases spanning the gap. The CDR3 runs 13 residues. The CDR3 DNA is TGTGCCAGCAGCCAACGGATGCTGGAGACCCAGTACTTC. Amino acid sequence: CASSQRMLETQYF.

There are a few counts of this clonotype. This chain links TRBV28 with TRBJ2-2; 8 bases are shared with TRBD2. Germline V gives CDR1 MDHEN, CDR2 SYDVKM. Losses at the gene ends were 3 bases for V and 3 bases for J; bases not matched to a gene: 9. CDR3 length equals 17 residues. CDR3 in DNA: TGTGCCAGCAGTTTTTCTCGTGGAGCGGGAGACACCGGGGAGCTGTTTTTT. Encoded protein: CASSFSRGAGDTGELFF.

This clonotype was observed a few times. In DNA, the CDR3 is TGCAGTGCTTTCCCACCCGGTCAAGGGGGCAATCAGCCCCAGCATTTT. Protein sequence: CSAFPPGQGGNQPQHF. The gene calls are TRBV20-1 and TRBJ1-5, with D tentatively TRBD1 (5 bases). CDR1 DFQATT and CDR2 SNEGSKA come from the germline V gene (reference sequence). The CDR3 runs to 16 residues. Trimming removed 5 bases from V and 2 bases from J, with 19 bases in between.

The V call is TRBV7-9, the J call TRBJ1-1; D unclear. The germline V and J ends were trimmed by 1 base and 1 base, with 7 bases remaining between them. Germline V gene data show CDR1 as SEHNR and CDR2 as FQNEAQ (reference sequence). The CDR3 contains 14 residues. The DNA of the CDR3 is TGTGCCAGCAGCTTAGAGCAGGAGAACACTGAAGCTTTCTTT. Translated: CASSLEQENTEAFF. Filled out from reference TRBV7-9 and TRBJ1-1, the complete variable domain reads DTGVSQNPRHKITKRGQNVTFRCDPISEHNRLYWYRQTLGQGPEFLTYFQNEAQLEKSRLLSDRFSAERPKGSFSTLEIQRTEQGDSAMYLCASSLEQENTEAFFGQGTRLTVV.

This clonotype showed up just a few times. The chain carries TRBV30 and TRBJ2-1; 8 bases match TRBD1. CDR3 length: 15 residues. After removal of 4 bases from V and 2 bases from J, the junction contained 7 bases not matched to a gene. Germline V lookup: CDR1 GTSNPN, CDR2 SVGIG (reference sequence). The CDR3 spells CAWTRTGGTYNEQFF. In nucleotides, the CDR3 is TGTGCCTGGACCCGAACAGGGGGAACCTACAATGAGCAGTTCTTC.